The rows below give T cell receptor beta chains drawn from one sample of a study of identical twins. TCRdb called the 5' RACE reads again in MiXCR, with one record for every CDR3 protein. The sample has roughly 570,000 distinct CDR3 sequences, 9.6% seen once. These data were likewise used in another study, on yellow fever vaccine responses in identical twins.

Sequenced material: PBMCs. These receptors were taken from a woman aged 18 to 35 in good health. CDR3s include the opening cysteine and the closing phenylalanine or tryptophan. Fields, in order: V gene, D gene, clone size, J gene, CDR3 DNA, CDR3 protein. A D gene is named only where the DNA matches it firmly. The size of a clone is reported for some rows only, either as once, few or many, or as a class for expanded clones.

TRBV12-3/TRBV12-4	TRBD1	few	TRBJ2-7	TGTGCCAGCAGTTCAGGACAGGGTTCGGACGAGCAGTACTTC	CASSSGQGSDEQYF
TRBV20-1	NA	many	TRBJ2-1	TGCAGTGCTAGCTACGGGGGGCTGTCCTACAATGAGCAGTTCTTC	CSASYGGLSYNEQFF
TRBV5-1	TRBD2	NA	TRBJ2-3	TGCGCCAGCAGCGAAGTACCGGGACTAGCATCTCCAGATACGCAGTATTTT	CASSEVPGLASPDTQYF
TRBV6-2/TRBV6-3	TRBD1	many	TRBJ1-5	TGTGCCAGCAGTTACTCCGGGGCAGGGGGCCCTACTAGCAATCAGCCCCAGCATTTT	CASSYSGAGGPTSNQPQHF
TRBV20-1	NA	NA	TRBJ2-5	TGCAGTGCTCGGGTGGCGGGCTCCCCTCAAGAGACCCAGTACTTC	CSARVAGSPQETQYF
TRBV11-1	NA	NA	TRBJ2-5	TGTGCCAGCAGCTTACCCGGGGTGGATAGGCCCTGGGGAGAGACCCAGTACTTC	CASSLPGVDRPWGETQYF
TRBV12-3/TRBV12-4	NA	few	TRBJ2-1	TGTGCCAGCAGTATGCAGGGTATCTCCTACAATGAGCAGTTCTTC	CASSMQGISYNEQFF
TRBV29-1	TRBD1	NA	TRBJ2-3	TGCAGCGTTTTGAGGGACAGCCGAAGCACAGATACGCAGTATTTT	CSVLRDSRSTDTQYF
TRBV5-1	NA	many	TRBJ1-1	TGCGCCAGCAGCTTGGACGCAAGGAACACTGAAGCTTTCTTT	CASSLDARNTEAFF
TRBV27	TRBD1	many	TRBJ2-5	TGCGCCAGCAGCTTGACAGGGTCAGAGACCCAGTACTTC	CASSLTGSETQYF
TRBV7-9	TRBD2	few	TRBJ2-7	TGTGCCAGCAGCCCACGATCTAGCGGGACAGAAGGCTACGAGCAGTACTTC	CASSPRSSGTEGYEQYF
TRBV5-5	TRBD1	many	TRBJ2-1	TGTGCCAGCAGCTCCTACAGACAGGGGTTCAATGAGCAGTTCTTC	CASSSYRQGFNEQFF
TRBV20-1	NA	NA	TRBJ2-2	TGCAGTGCCCACGGGACGTATACCGGGGAGCTGTTTTTT	CSAHGTYTGELFF
TRBV11-2	NA	NA	TRBJ2-7	TGTGCCAGCAGCTTAGGTGCTTTAGGGGAGCAGTACTTC	CASSLGALGEQYF
TRBV4-1	NA	few	TRBJ1-4	TGCGCCAGCAGCCAAGTCTTCCCGACAACGAATGAAAAACTGTTTTTT	CASSQVFPTTNEKLFF
TRBV20-1	TRBD2	NA	TRBJ2-5	TGCAGTGCTAGAGATTCGCGGGGGGCCTCCGAGACCCAGTACTTC	CSARDSRGASETQYF
TRBV30	TRBD2	NA	TRBJ2-7	TGTGCCTGGAGGACTGGGTACCCGGGACTAGCGGGTAAAGACGAGCAGTACTTC	CAWRTGYPGLAGKDEQYF
TRBV7-2	NA	few	TRBJ2-1	TGTGCCAGCAGCCGGCGACTAGTTGCTGAGCAGTTCTTC	CASSRRLVAEQFF
TRBV6-2/TRBV6-3	NA	few	TRBJ2-7	TGTGCCAGCACTACTAGACTACGACCGGGCTACGAGCAGTACTTC	CASTTRLRPGYEQYF
TRBV7-8	NA	NA	TRBJ2-3	TGTGCCAGCAGCTTTCGCCTTACCACAGATACGCAGTATTTT	CASSFRLTTDTQYF
TRBV29-1	TRBD1	few	TRBJ1-1	TGCAGCGTACGGACAGGGAGCACTGAAGCTTTCTTT	CSVRTGSTEAFF
TRBV28	NA	few	TRBJ2-6	TGTGCCACTCTGGTTTATGGGGCCAACGTCCTGACTTTC	CATLVYGANVLTF
TRBV5-4	NA	NA	TRBJ2-2	TGTGCTCTGCGACCGGGATTGGTCGGGGAGCTGTTTTTT	CALRPGLVGELFF
TRBV2	NA	many	TRBJ1-1	TGTGCCAGCAGTGATTCTACCAGGGGTGAGACTGAAGCTTTCTTT	CASSDSTRGETEAFF
TRBV7-2	NA	NA	TRBJ2-3	TGTGCCAGCAGCTTGAGGGGGAGTCCAAATACGCAGTATTTT	CASSLRGSPNTQYF
TRBV6-5	TRBD1	few	TRBJ2-3	TGTGCCAGCAGTTACTCCCGGACAGGGATCGCAGATACGCAGTATTTT	CASSYSRTGIADTQYF
TRBV4-3	NA	many	TRBJ2-3	TGCGCCAGCAACCATTGGGGCACAGATACGCAGTATTTT	CASNHWGTDTQYF
TRBV29-1	NA	few	TRBJ2-2	TGCAGCGTTGAAGATCTCGGAGCCGGGGAGCTGTTTTTT	CSVEDLGAGELFF
TRBV6-4	NA	few	TRBJ1-6	TGTGCCAGCAGTGACATTTGGGGGTACACCTATAATTCACCCCTCCACTTT	CASSDIWGYTYNSPLHF
TRBV7-2	NA	many	TRBJ2-1	TGTGCCAGCAGCTTAGTTGCAGCGTCAAATGAGCAGTTCTTC	CASSLVAASNEQFF
TRBV11-1	NA	few	TRBJ2-1	TGTGCCAGCAGCTTAGCGGGGGGCGGGCCCAATGAGCAGTTCTTC	CASSLAGGGPNEQFF
TRBV5-1	NA	NA	TRBJ2-5	TGCGCCAGCAGCCTCCGGTCGTCCGGTGAGGGGACCCAGTACTTC	CASSLRSSGEGTQYF
TRBV7-9	NA	many	TRBJ2-2	TGTGCCAGCAGCGGAGGGGCCATAGACGGGGAGCTGTTTTTT	CASSGGAIDGELFF
TRBV27	TRBD2	NA	TRBJ2-7	TGTGCCAGCAGGGGACTAGCGATTCGGGACGAGCAGTACTTC	CASRGLAIRDEQYF
TRBV2	NA	NA	TRBJ2-3	TGTGCCAGCAGTGAAGCGCGGGTATTCGGGACAGATACGCAGTATTTT	CASSEARVFGTDTQYF
TRBV20-1	NA	many	TRBJ1-6	TGCAGTGCCATCCCCGGGACAAATAATTCACCCCTCCACTTT	CSAIPGTNNSPLHF
TRBV5-6	NA	many	TRBJ2-5	TGTGCCAGCAGCTTGGATTCCCGGGGGGCGTACTTC	CASSLDSRGAYF
TRBV30	NA	once	TRBJ2-3	TGTGCCTGGAGTGTCCGGAGTCCCACAGATACGCAGTATTTT	CAWSVRSPTDTQYF
TRBV7-7	NA	NA	TRBJ1-1	TGTGCTAGCTCCCATGGCGTTTCGTGGGCTAACACTGAAGCTTTCTTT	CASSHGVSWANTEAFF
TRBV20-1	TRBD2	NA	TRBJ2-3	TGCAGTGCTAGGGGTGGGGGGCTAGCGGGGGGTCAGAGCACAGATACGCAGTATTTT	CSARGGGLAGGQSTDTQYF
TRBV20-1	NA	NA	TRBJ2-7	TGCAGTGCGATCCGGGACACCAACACCTACGAGCAGTACTTC	CSAIRDTNTYEQYF
TRBV7-8	TRBD1	NA	TRBJ2-7	TGTGCCAGCAGCTTAGGACAGGGGCCCAGTACGGGCGAGCAGTACTTC	CASSLGQGPSTGEQYF
TRBV5-4	TRBD1	NA	TRBJ2-7	TGTGCCAGCAGCTTGAGGGGATGGACAGGCACCGAGCAGTACTTC	CASSLRGWTGTEQYF
TRBV11-2	NA	few	TRBJ1-1	TGTGCCAGCAGCGAATATGGGGTTGAGGCTTTCTTT	CASSEYGVEAFF
TRBV12-3/TRBV12-4	TRBD1	few	TRBJ1-5	TGTGCCAGCAGCCTGGGGACAGCGGGTGGTCAGCCCCAGCATTTT	CASSLGTAGGQPQHF
TRBV20-1	TRBD2	NA	TRBJ2-1	TGCAGTGGTACTAGCGGTGCCTACAATGAGCAGTTCTTC	CSGTSGAYNEQFF
TRBV6-6	TRBD1	few	TRBJ2-7	TGTGCCAGCAGTTTCAACAGGGGAAGCGAGCAGTACTTC	CASSFNRGSEQYF
TRBV4-1	NA	many	TRBJ1-2	TGCGCCAGCAGCACTCCAGACAGAGCCTATGGCTACACCTTC	CASSTPDRAYGYTF
TRBV29-1	TRBD2	many	TRBJ2-3	TGCAGCGTTGTGGGGGTGGCGGGAGTCGGCGCAGATACGCAGTATTTT	CSVVGVAGVGADTQYF
TRBV7-3	TRBD2	few	TRBJ2-3	TGTGCCAGCAGCTTAATGGGACTAGCTGGAGATACGCAGTATTTT	CASSLMGLAGDTQYF